The rows below give T cell receptor beta chains drawn from one sample of a study of T cell responses to AZD1222 COVID-19 vaccine. Produced via immunoSEQ multiplex PCR; TCRdb's table is partial and in-frame only. The sample has over 150,000 clones; roughly nine tenths are singletons. Sequences were derived from peripheral blood, sampled on day 0 of MenACWY control vaccination. Receptors originate from an adult in good health. CDR3s include the opening cysteine and the closing phenylalanine or tryptophan. D genes are given only for firm matches. Size tells how often a clone was seen (once, few, many) or the class of an expanded clone, and some rows leave it out.

CDR3nt: TGTGCCAGCAGCTTCCGGCGGCCGGGGATTACTGAAGCTTTCTTT
CDR3aa: CASSFRRPGITEAFF
d_gene: NA
v_gene: TRBV7-9
abundance: NA
len: 15
j_gene: TRBJ1-1

CDR3nt: TGTGCCAGCAGCTTAGCGCCCAGTGCCTACGAGCAGTACTTC
CDR3aa: CASSLAPSAYEQYF
d_gene: NA
v_gene: TRBV7-2
abundance: NA
len: 14
j_gene: TRBJ2-7

CDR3nt: TGTGCCAGCAGTTTAAGAGGGGACAGCCCTCAGGGAGGCTACACCTTC
CDR3aa: CASSLRGDSPQGGYTF
d_gene: TRBD1
v_gene: TRBV28
abundance: NA
len: 16
j_gene: TRBJ1-2

CDR3nt: TGTGCCAGCAGCTTAGCGGGCTCCTACAATGAGCAGTTCTTC
CDR3aa: CASSLAGSYNEQFF
d_gene: NA
v_gene: TRBV7-9
abundance: NA
len: 14
j_gene: TRBJ2-1

CDR3nt: TGTGCCAGCAGCTTAAACCGGGGGCGCCTCACCGGGGAGCTGTTTTTT
CDR3aa: CASSLNRGRLTGELFF
d_gene: NA
v_gene: TRBV11-1
abundance: NA
len: 16
j_gene: TRBJ2-2

CDR3nt: TGTGCCAGTAACATACGGGGCAATCAGCCCCAGCATTTT
CDR3aa: CASNIRGNQPQHF
d_gene: NA
v_gene: TRBV19
abundance: NA
len: 13
j_gene: TRBJ1-5

CDR3nt: TGTGCCAGCAGCCAAGCGCTGGGTGAGCAGCCCCAGCATTTT
CDR3aa: CASSQALGEQPQHF
d_gene: NA
v_gene: TRBV4-2
abundance: NA
len: 14
j_gene: TRBJ1-5

CDR3nt: TGCGCCAGCAGCCCCCTAGCGGGAGGCTACAATGAGCAGTTCTTC
CDR3aa: CASSPLAGGYNEQFF
d_gene: TRBD2
v_gene: TRBV4-3
abundance: NA
len: 15
j_gene: TRBJ2-1

CDR3nt: TGTGCTAGTGCCCATTCTAGCGGCTCCTACAATGAGCAGTTCTTC
CDR3aa: CASAHSSGSYNEQFF
d_gene: TRBD2
v_gene: TRBV12-5
abundance: few
len: 15
j_gene: TRBJ2-1

CDR3nt: TGTGCCAGTAGAGCTCAGGGTGCCGGGGAGCTGTTTTTT
CDR3aa: CASRAQGAGELFF
d_gene: NA
v_gene: TRBV19
abundance: NA
len: 13
j_gene: TRBJ2-2

CDR3nt: TGTGCCAGCAGCTTGGGGGGGCCGGTCAATGAGCAGTTCTTC
CDR3aa: CASSLGGPVNEQFF
d_gene: NA
v_gene: TRBV11-3
abundance: NA
len: 14
j_gene: TRBJ2-1

CDR3nt: TGTGCCACCAGTGGGACAGGGGGCACCAGCTATGGCTACACCTTC
CDR3aa: CATSGTGGTSYGYTF
d_gene: TRBD1
v_gene: TRBV24-1
abundance: NA
len: 15
j_gene: TRBJ1-2

CDR3nt: TGTGCCAGCAGTTCCCCCCTCCCAGGGGGCGGATCGGGGAGCACAGATACGCAGTATTTT
CDR3aa: CASSSPLPGGGSGSTDTQYF
d_gene: TRBD1
v_gene: TRBV28
abundance: NA
len: 20
j_gene: TRBJ2-3

CDR3nt: TGTGCCATCAGTGAGTTGCGGGAGCAGTTCTTC
CDR3aa: CAISELREQFF
d_gene: NA
v_gene: TRBV10-3
abundance: NA
len: 11
j_gene: TRBJ2-1

CDR3nt: TGTGCCAGCAGCTGGGGAACCGGACAGGGCCAGGAGCCCCAGCATTTT
CDR3aa: CASSWGTGQGQEPQHF
d_gene: TRBD1
v_gene: TRBV11-2
abundance: NA
len: 16
j_gene: TRBJ1-5

CDR3nt: TGTGCCAGCAGCAACAGGGGGGGCTACGAGCAGTACTTC
CDR3aa: CASSNRGGYEQYF
d_gene: NA
v_gene: TRBV5-4
abundance: NA
len: 13
j_gene: TRBJ2-7

CDR3nt: TGTGCCAGCAGTTCCCACTTAAGGTACAATCAGCCCCAGCATTTT
CDR3aa: CASSSHLRYNQPQHF
d_gene: NA
v_gene: TRBV28
abundance: NA
len: 15
j_gene: TRBJ1-5

CDR3nt: TGTGCCAGCAGCCAGTTGACAGGGGCCCATTACTCTGGAAACACCATATATTTT
CDR3aa: CASSQLTGAHYSGNTIYF
d_gene: TRBD1
v_gene: TRBV3-1/TRBV3-2
abundance: NA
len: 18
j_gene: TRBJ1-3

CDR3nt: TGTGCCAGCGATCAGGGGGTTGGCTACACCTTC
CDR3aa: CASDQGVGYTF
d_gene: TRBD1
v_gene: TRBV19
abundance: NA
len: 11
j_gene: TRBJ1-2

CDR3nt: TGCAGTGCAAACCACAATGAGCAGTTCTTC
CDR3aa: CSANHNEQFF
d_gene: NA
v_gene: TRBV20-1
abundance: NA
len: 10
j_gene: TRBJ2-1

CDR3nt: TGTGCCAGCAGCTCTTCAGGAAGGGGGCCCACTGAAGCTTTCTTT
CDR3aa: CASSSSGRGPTEAFF
d_gene: TRBD1
v_gene: TRBV9
abundance: NA
len: 15
j_gene: TRBJ1-1

CDR3nt: TGTGCCAGCAGCCCCATGGGGGGTAATCAGCCCCAGCATTTT
CDR3aa: CASSPMGGNQPQHF
d_gene: NA
v_gene: TRBV7-2
abundance: NA
len: 14
j_gene: TRBJ1-5

CDR3nt: TGTGCCAGTAGTAATATACTAGCGGGAGGAAGTCTAGGGGAGCAGTACTTC
CDR3aa: CASSNILAGGSLGEQYF
d_gene: TRBD2
v_gene: TRBV19
abundance: NA
len: 17
j_gene: TRBJ2-7

CDR3nt: TGTGCCAGCAGCCAAGGGTCGAAGAGGCATTCACCCCTCCACTTT
CDR3aa: CASSQGSKRHSPLHF
d_gene: NA
v_gene: TRBV3-1/TRBV3-2
abundance: NA
len: 15
j_gene: TRBJ1-6

CDR3nt: TGTGCCAGCAGCCCGACAGGAACTGAAGCTTTCTTT
CDR3aa: CASSPTGTEAFF
d_gene: NA
v_gene: TRBV6-2/TRBV6-3
abundance: NA
len: 12
j_gene: TRBJ1-1

CDR3nt: TGCAGTGCCCTGGACGGGGGTATTCAGTTCTTC
CDR3aa: CSALDGGIQFF
d_gene: NA
v_gene: TRBV20-1
abundance: NA
len: 11
j_gene: TRBJ2-1

CDR3nt: TGTGCCAGCAGCTTATTTCCTAATGGGGCTGAGCAGTTCTTC
CDR3aa: CASSLFPNGAEQFF
d_gene: NA
v_gene: TRBV7-3
abundance: NA
len: 14
j_gene: TRBJ2-1

CDR3nt: TGTGCCAGCAGCGACGGGAGCGGCTATGGCTACACCTTC
CDR3aa: CASSDGSGYGYTF
d_gene: NA
v_gene: TRBV2
abundance: once
len: 13
j_gene: TRBJ1-2

CDR3nt: TGCAGTGCTACGGACTTCCGTGGCTACACCTTC
CDR3aa: CSATDFRGYTF
d_gene: NA
v_gene: TRBV20-1
abundance: once
len: 11
j_gene: TRBJ1-2